A single sample gave rise to the 30 T cell receptor beta chains below, sequenced in a study of cytomegalovirus exposure and HLA in healthy donors. The PCR had 60 Vbeta and 13 Jbeta primers. TCRdb's copy holds only in-frame clones and misses some; the assay was immunoSEQ multiplex PCR. Of nearly 200,000 clones in the sample, 85% to 90% are singletons; the top ten hold over 1%. Sample: PBMCs. The source of these receptors is a man aged 30 to 39 in good health and CMV-seronegative.

The rearrangement links TRBV5-1 to TRBJ2-7; tentatively, D is TRBD1 (5 bases). V lost 3 bases and J lost 7, with 17 bases in between. The CDR3 runs 14 residues. CDR1 is SGHRS, CDR2 YFSETQ, per germline. CDR3 coding DNA: TGCGCCAGCAGCTCCTGGACCACCCCAGGGGAGCAGTACTTC. It yields the protein CASSSWTTPGEQYF.

The chain is built from TRBV28 and TRBJ1-4; possible D gene TRBD1, 5 bases. V was pared by 7 bases and J by 8 bases, with 17 bases between. CDR3 length: 14 amino acids. CDR1 and CDR2 from the germline V gene are MDHEN and SYDVKM. CDR3 bases: TGTGCCAGCATGGAGAGCGACGGGGGGGAAAAACTGTTTTTT. Its protein is CASMESDGGEKLFF.

The chain recombines TRBV18 with TRBJ1-2; TRBD1 matches at 7 bases. The length of the CDR3 is 14 residues. The V gene end was trimmed by 2 bases and the J gene end by 7 bases; junction bases not matched to a gene: 7. CDR1 and CDR2 (germline): KGHSH, LQKENI. The CDR3 DNA reads TGTGCCAGCTCACCAGTCGGGACAGACTCTGGCTACACCTTC. Protein product: CASSPVGTDSGYTF.

This chain links TRBV6-6 with TRBJ1-5; TRBD1 matches at 8 bases. Trimming cost V 4 bases and J 6 bases; bases outside gene matches: 5. This CDR3 has 14 amino acids. Germline lookup yields CDR1 MNHNY and CDR2 SVGAGI (reference sequence). The CDR3 here is CASSLDRVFQPQHF. The DNA of the CDR3 is TGTGCCAGCAGTTTGGACAGGGTTTTTCAGCCCCAGCATTTT.

The chain recombines TRBV5-8 with TRBJ2-3, with TRBD2 matching over 7 bases. The CDR3 consists of 15 residues. V trimming: 1 base; J trimming: 0 bases; junction bases outside the gene matches: 2. Germline V gives CDR1 SGHTS, CDR2 YDEGEE. As DNA, the CDR3 is TGTGCCAGCAGCTTGACGGGGGGTAGCACAGATACGCAGTATTTT. Protein sequence: CASSLTGGSTDTQYF.

Regarding this clone: One junction end does not reproduce the germline sequence, and a read error may be involved. The chain recombines TRBV5-6 with TRBJ2-4; 10 nucleotides align to TRBD2. Germline V gene lookup returns CDR1 SGHDT and CDR2 YYEEEE. The CDR3 sequence is 19 residues long. The CDR3 region has the DNA TGTGCCAGCAGCCGCACAGTGACTAGCGGGTCTTCAGCCAAAAACAGTCAGTACTTC. Amino acids: CASSRTVTSGSSAKNSQYF.

The genes are TRBV7-9 and TRBJ1-1, with a tentative D call TRBD1 (5 bases). Germline loops: CDR1 SEHNR, CDR2 FQNEAQ (reference sequence). The CDR3 is 14 residues long. V lost 3 bases, J lost 6 bases, and 14 bases lay in between. This CDR3 is CASSLTAELAEAFF. Written as DNA, the CDR3 is TGTGCCAGCAGCTTGACAGCTGAACTCGCTGAAGCTTTCTTT.

J is TRBJ1-1 and V is TRBV27; 7 bases are shared with TRBD1. This CDR3 spans 13 amino acids. The V gene end was trimmed by 10 bases and the J gene end by 5 bases; junction bases not matched to a gene: 10. The V gene's germline CDR1 is MNHEY and CDR2 SMNVEV (reference sequence). CDR3 coding DNA: TGTGCCACATATTCAGGGGGTGGAACTGAAGCTTTCTTT. Translated, it gives CATYSGGGTEAFF.

The chain recombines TRBV28 with TRBJ1-2, with 9 bases that match TRBD1. The CDR3 is 13 amino acids. Germline loops: CDR1 MDHEN, CDR2 SYDVKM. J lost 6 bases, V lost 3 bases, and 2 bases had no gene match. DNA of the CDR3: TGTGCCAGCAGTTTTGGACAGGGGAATGGCTACACCTTC. Residues: CASSFGQGNGYTF.

The chain couples TRBV11-2 to TRBJ2-1; D call uncertain. Trimming removed 7 bases at V and 0 bases at J, with 7 bases between. Germline V lookup: CDR1 SGHAT, CDR2 FQNNGV. The CDR3 runs 13 residues. The CDR3 sequence: CASTLSSYNEQFF. The CDR3 region has the DNA TGTGCCAGCACCCTATCCTCCTACAATGAGCAGTTCTTC.

The chain employs TRBV18 and TRBJ1-2; 7 bases align to TRBD1. Trimming at V came to 6 bases and at J to 8 bases, leaving 9 bases not matched to a gene. CDR3 size: 13 residues. CDR1 and CDR2 (germline): KGHSH, LQKENI. The CDR3 is CASSPDRDGGYTF. For the CDR3, the DNA is TGTGCCAGCTCCCCCGACAGGGATGGGGGCTACACCTTC.

The genes are TRBV12-2 and TRBJ1-1; the table's TRBD1 call for D was not verified on the DNA. TRBV12-2 is a known pseudogene. The CDR3 totals 15 residues. The CDR3 region is CASRLAGRGDTEAFF. The CDR3 DNA sequence: TGTGCAAGTCGCTTAGCCGGCAGGGGGGACACTGAAGCTTTCTTT.

The chain joins TRBV18 to TRBJ2-7; 7 positions match TRBD1. Germline trimming cut 3 bases from V and 5 bases from J; bases unmatched to any gene: 4. This CDR3 has 13 amino acids. CDR1 is KGHSH, CDR2 LQKENI, per germline. CDR3 sequence: CASSPDRDDEQYF. Here the CDR3 DNA reads TGTGCCAGCTCACCCGACAGGGACGACGAGCAGTACTTC.

CDR3 region: CASSAPDRGLDVYTF. CDR3 DNA: TGCGCCAGCAGCGCCCCGGACAGGGGATTGGATGTCTACACCTTC. The chain combines TRBV5-1 with TRBJ1-2; 9 nucleotides align to TRBD1. The CDR3 runs to 15 residues. Germline-derived CDR1 and CDR2 are SGHRS and YFSETQ. The junction had 14 bases not matched to a gene; V was cut back by 4 bases and J by 10 bases.

As DNA, the CDR3 is TGTGCCAGCAGCTCACGACTAGCGGGGGTCCAAGAGACCCAGTACTTC. It specifies CASSSRLAGVQETQYF. The rearrangement links TRBV4-2 to TRBJ2-5; 12 bases are a match to TRBD2. With V trimmed by 5 bases and J by 1 base, 5 bases remained unmatched. From germline, CDR1 is LGHNA and CDR2 YNFKEQ. The CDR3 runs to 16 residues.

The CDR3 DNA follows: TGCGCCAGCAGCTTCGCAGGGTACGAGCAGTACTTC. Encoded protein: CASSFAGYEQYF. The rearrangement joins TRBV5-1 to TRBJ2-7; possibly TRBD1 for D (5 bases). V was trimmed by 2 bases and J by 4 bases, leaving 7 bases between them. The CDR3 length is 12 residues. CDR1 SGHRS and CDR2 YFSETQ come from the germline V gene. The complete variable domain, with remaining parts taken from reference TRBV5-1 and TRBJ2-7, reads KAGVTQTPRYLIKTRGQQVTLSCSPISGHRSVSWYQQTPGQGLQFLFEYFSETQRNKGNFPGRFSGRQFSNSRSEMNVSTLELGDSALYLCASSFAGYEQYFGPGTRLTVT.

V and J are TRBV9 and TRBJ1-1; 11 nucleotides match TRBD1. Germline-derived CDR1 and CDR2 are SGDLS and YYNGEE. V gave up 3 bases and J gave up 5 bases; unmatched junction bases: 9. The CDR3 sequence is 16 residues long. The CDR3 reads CASSGGQGVFATEAFF. The CDR3 coding sequence is TGTGCCAGCAGCGGGGGACAGGGGGTTTTTGCGACTGAAGCTTTCTTT.

This sequence joins TRBV4-2 and TRBJ2-1; D possibly corresponds to TRBD2 (7 bases). The germline V and J ends were trimmed by 4 bases and 4 bases, with 14 bases remaining between them. Looked up from germline, CDR1 is LGHNA and CDR2 is YNFKEQ. CDR3 size: 15 residues. The CDR3 nucleotides read TGTGCCAGCAGCCGCGGGGGCGACGCTTACAATGAGCAGTTCTTC. Its protein product is CASSRGGDAYNEQFF.

CDR3 in DNA: TGTGCCAGCAGGCGCTCAACGAACTACGAGCAGTACTTC. Amino acids: CASRRSTNYEQYF. This chain uses TRBV5-6 with TRBJ2-7; no clear D gene. Germline loops: CDR1 SGHDT, CDR2 YYEEEE. The V end lost 5 bases, the J end lost 3 bases, and 12 bases lay between the germline ends. The length of the CDR3 is 13 residues.

V usage is TRBV10-3 and J usage is TRBJ2-3, with 8 bases that match TRBD1. Germline V gene sequence: CDR1 ENHRY, CDR2 SYGVKD. This CDR3 is 16 amino acids long. The junction had 4 bases not matched to a gene; V was cut back by 2 bases and J by 0 bases. The CDR3 nucleotides are TGTGCCATCAGTGAGCCCAGGACAGGGAGCACAGATACGCAGTATTTT. This gives the protein CAISEPRTGSTDTQYF.

This chain connects TRBV27 to TRBJ2-3; tentative D call: TRBD2 (6 bases). Per germline, CDR1 MNHEY and CDR2 SMNVEV (reference sequence). The CDR3 runs to 16 residues. Trimming cost V 6 bases and J 7 bases, with 23 bases left between them. The CDR3 sequence: CASSPSPVAGTYTQYF. CDR3 DNA sequence: TGTGCCAGCAGCCCATCCCCGGTAGCAGGGACTTATACGCAGTATTTT.

V gene TRBV28 combines with J gene TRBJ2-7, with D tentatively TRBD2 (7 bases). The CDR3 loop spans 16 amino acids. Trimming stripped 2 bases from V and 4 bases from J, with 18 bases between. The germline gives CDR1 MDHEN, CDR2 SYDVKM. CDR3 sequence: CASSLRGGNLIYEQYF. Written as DNA, the CDR3 is TGTGCCAGCAGTTTAAGGGGGGGCAATCTCATATACGAGCAGTACTTC.

The table lists this clone with a count of one. The J gene is TRBJ1-1, the V gene TRBV6-5; perhaps TRBD1 as D (6 bases). Trimming stripped 7 bases from V and 0 bases from J, with 12 bases between. The length of the CDR3 is 14 residues. Germline lookup yields CDR1 MNHEY and CDR2 SVGAGI. The CDR3 sequence is CASIPGAMNTEAFF. The CDR3 DNA reads as TGTGCCAGCATCCCAGGGGCCATGAACACTGAAGCTTTCTTT.

This clone was detected once. CDR3 sequence reads: CASSSTSGAKNIQYF. CDR3 DNA: TGTGCCAGCAGTTCGACTAGCGGTGCCAAAAACATTCAGTACTTC. The chain has TRBV7-2 and TRBJ2-4; 9 bases line up with TRBD2. CDR1 and CDR2 (germline): SGHTA, FQGNSA. The CDR3 runs 15 residues. The V segment lost 6 bases and the J segment 1 base; nucleotides outside the gene matches: 4.

The V gene is TRBV19, the J gene TRBJ2-3; 10 bases are a match to TRBD2. This CDR3 spans 15 amino acids. Unmatched junction bases numbered 4, after V lost 3 bases and J lost 4 bases. Per the germline V gene, CDR1 is LNHDA and CDR2 is SQIVND (reference sequence). The CDR3 region is CASSMERGGPDTQYF. The CDR3 DNA is TGTGCCAGTAGTATGGAGCGGGGGGGGCCAGATACGCAGTATTTT.

This clone has a single count. The gene calls are TRBV7-2 and TRBJ2-5; D is perhaps TRBD2 (6 bases). V was trimmed by 5 bases and J by 1 base, leaving 17 bases between them. CDR1 SGHTA and CDR2 FQGNSA come from the germline V gene. The CDR3 contains 16 residues. Here the CDR3 DNA reads TGTGCCAGCAGCCTAGGGGCTAGCGTTGGCCAAGAGACCCAGTACTTC. It encodes CASSLGASVGQETQYF.

The chain combines TRBV5-1 with TRBJ2-7, with TRBD1 matching over 9 bases. The CDR3 has 15 amino acids. The germline V gene has CDR1 SGHRS and CDR2 YFSETQ. V shed 0 bases, J shed 5 bases, and the junction held 6 bases outside the gene matches. DNA of the CDR3: TGCGCCAGCAGCTTGGGGGACAGGGTGGTCCACGAGCAGTACTTC. Translation gives CASSLGDRVVHEQYF.

This clone came up once. The gene calls are TRBV28 and TRBJ2-7; a possible D gene is TRBD2 (6 bases). The CDR3 sequence is 14 residues long. Germline CDR1 MDHEN, CDR2 SYDVKM. Trimming stripped 2 bases from V and 0 bases from J, with 8 bases between. CDR3 in amino acids: CASSLLATSYEQYF. The CDR3 DNA follows: TGTGCCAGCAGTTTACTAGCGACCTCCTACGAGCAGTACTTC.

V gene TRBV25-1 combines with J gene TRBJ1-5, with D unresolved. The V and J ends lost 0 bases and 0 bases respectively, with 3 bases between them. Germline assignment: CDR1 MGHDK and CDR2 SYGVNS. The CDR3 is 14 amino acids. The CDR3 region is CASSEYSSNQPQHF. The CDR3 nucleotides are TGTGCCAGCAGTGAATACAGTAGCAATCAGCCCCAGCATTTT.

The chain employs TRBV19 and TRBJ1-2; D possibly corresponds to TRBD1 (5 bases). The V end was cut by 8 bases, the J end by 3 bases, with 16 bases between. CDR3 length: 14 amino acids. The V gene's germline CDR1 is LNHDA and CDR2 SQIVND (reference sequence). The CDR3 reads CASVPQAWDYGYTF. The CDR3 bases are TGTGCCAGTGTACCACAGGCGTGGGACTATGGCTACACCTTC.